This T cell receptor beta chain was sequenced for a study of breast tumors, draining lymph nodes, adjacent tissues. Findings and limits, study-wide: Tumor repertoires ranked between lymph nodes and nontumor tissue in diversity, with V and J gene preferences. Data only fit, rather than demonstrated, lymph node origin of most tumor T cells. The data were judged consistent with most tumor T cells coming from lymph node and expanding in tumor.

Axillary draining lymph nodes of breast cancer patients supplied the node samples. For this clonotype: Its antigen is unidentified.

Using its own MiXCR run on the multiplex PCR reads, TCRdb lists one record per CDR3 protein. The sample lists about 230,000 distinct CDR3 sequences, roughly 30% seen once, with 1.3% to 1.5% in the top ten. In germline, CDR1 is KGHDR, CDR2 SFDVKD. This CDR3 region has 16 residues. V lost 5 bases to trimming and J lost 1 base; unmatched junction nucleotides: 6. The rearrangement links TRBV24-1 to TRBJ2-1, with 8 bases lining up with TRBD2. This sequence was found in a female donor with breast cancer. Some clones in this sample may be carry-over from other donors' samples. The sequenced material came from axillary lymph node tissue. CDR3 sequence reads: CATSGSGGRSYNEQFF. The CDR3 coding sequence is TGTGCCACCAGTGGTTCCGGCGGGAGGTCCTACAATGAGCAGTTCTTC.